The 5 T cell receptor beta chains reported below all come from one sample, sequenced in a study of Ad26.COV2.S vaccination and SARS-CoV-2 variants. Treatment meaning: around 19 received Ad26.COV2.S at low or high dose, single or two shots; five or six received placebo; per-sample allocation not given. Sample collection was performed on day 63 after the first vaccine or placebo injection. The method was immunoSEQ multiplex PCR; TCRdb's version includes in-frame clones alone and lacks a portion of them. Found here are about 390,000 clones, more than 85% of them singletons; the top ten hold approximately 3.7%. Material: peripheral blood, obtained in a trial of Ad26.COV2.S vaccine versus placebo. Every receptor here comes from a person between 18 and 65 years old who received the Ad26.COV2.S COVID-19 vaccine or a placebo.

This rearrangement joins TRBV5-1 to TRBJ2-3; 14 nucleotides agree with TRBD2. The CDR3 is 17 residues long. From germline, CDR1 is SGHRS and CDR2 YFSETQ. With V trimmed by 4 bases and J by 4 bases, 8 bases remained unmatched. The CDR3 DNA sequence: TGCGCCAGCAGCCTGGAAGGGACTAGCGGGGGATCAGATACGCAGTATTTT. Translation gives CASSLEGTSGGSDTQYF.

V is TRBV10-1 and J is TRBJ2-3; a possible D gene is TRBD2 (5 bases). The V end lost 2 bases, the J end lost 2 bases, and 14 bases lay between the germline ends. The CDR3 is made up of 16 amino acids. CDR1 and CDR2 from the germline V gene are WNHNN and SYGVQD (reference sequence). CDR3 sequence: CASSERRLAATDTQYF. CDR3 bases: TGCGCCAGCAGTGAGAGGCGGCTAGCTGCCACAGATACGCAGTATTTT.

The chain is built from TRBV7-9 and TRBJ1-4; 9 bases align to TRBD1. V shed 4 bases and J 7 bases; nucleotides not matched to a gene: 7. Germline CDR1 is SEHNR and CDR2 is FQNEAQ (reference sequence). CDR3 length: 15 residues. CDR3 coding DNA: TGTGCCAGCAGCTACCGGACAGGGGCAAGTGAAAAACTGTTTTTT. It specifies CASSYRTGASEKLFF.

This chain uses TRBV12-3 or TRBV12-4 with TRBJ1-2, with TRBD1 identical over 7 bases. CDR3 length: 13 residues. Losses at the gene ends were 5 bases for V and 7 bases for J; bases not matched to a gene: 7. DNA for the CDR3: TGTGCCAGCAGTCAACAGGGGAGAAGTGGCTACACCTTC. Its translation: CASSQQGRSGYTF.

A single count supports this clone. The rearrangement uses TRBV7-9 and TRBJ2-1, with 7 bases fitting TRBD2. Germline V gene sequence: CDR1 SEHNR, CDR2 FQNEAQ (reference sequence). The CDR3 extends over 16 amino acids. V gave up 2 bases and J gave up 2 bases; unmatched junction bases: 6. CDR3 in amino acids: CASSLSLGTTYNEQFF. The DNA of the CDR3 is TGTGCCAGCAGCTTATCTTTGGGGACTACCTACAATGAGCAGTTCTTC.